Listed below are T cell receptor beta chains from one sample, sequenced in a study of blood T cell repertoires in COVID-19. The protocol was immunoSEQ multiplex PCR, while the TCRdb copy is restricted to in-frame clones and leaves out a portion. The sample contains roughly 260,000 clones, around 87% of which appear only once. The sample comprised peripheral blood. The source of these receptors is a woman aged 45-59 years with acute or convalescent COVID-19. CDR3s include the opening cysteine and the closing phenylalanine or tryptophan. The order of the fields is CDR3 DNA, CDR3 protein, J gene, V gene, clone size, D gene. The D gene is left open where the match is weak. Not all rows give a size; the values are once, few, many and, for expanded clones, a class.

cdr3_nt: TGTGCCAGCAGTGAAAGGTTTAGGGGCGGACAGGACGAGCAGTACTTC
cdr3_aa: CASSERFRGGQDEQYF
j_call: TRBJ2-7
v_call: TRBV2
clone_size: few
d_call: TRBD1

cdr3_nt: TGTGCCAGCAGTAAGCTTGGACGGGAGGATACGCAGTATTTT
cdr3_aa: CASSKLGREDTQYF
j_call: TRBJ2-3
v_call: TRBV6-2/TRBV6-3
clone_size: .
d_call: .

cdr3_nt: TGTGCCAGCAGCCTTCGAATGGGGGCCCAAGAGACCCAGTACTTC
cdr3_aa: CASSLRMGAQETQYF
j_call: TRBJ2-5
v_call: TRBV7-3
clone_size: .
d_call: .

cdr3_nt: TGCGCCAGCAGCCGCCTAGCGGGAGCTGGTGAGCAGTACTTC
cdr3_aa: CASSRLAGAGEQYF
j_call: TRBJ2-7
v_call: TRBV5-1
clone_size: .
d_call: TRBD2

cdr3_nt: TGTGCCAGCAGCACCACTGCAGGGGGCACCGGGGAGCTGTTTTTT
cdr3_aa: CASSTTAGGTGELFF
j_call: TRBJ2-2
v_call: TRBV7-9
clone_size: few
d_call: TRBD1

cdr3_nt: TGCGCCAGCAGCTTGGCTCAGGCCACTAACTATGGCTACACCTTC
cdr3_aa: CASSLAQATNYGYTF
j_call: TRBJ1-2
v_call: TRBV5-1
clone_size: .
d_call: .

cdr3_nt: TGTGCCAGCAGTCCAACAGGGACAGATACGCAGTATTTT
cdr3_aa: CASSPTGTDTQYF
j_call: TRBJ2-3
v_call: TRBV28
clone_size: .
d_call: .

cdr3_nt: TGTGCCAGCAGTGAACCCTTTAGTGGTGAGCAGTTCTTC
cdr3_aa: CASSEPFSGEQFF
j_call: TRBJ2-1
v_call: TRBV2
clone_size: .
d_call: .

cdr3_nt: TGTGCCAGCAGCTTGAGCGCCGGGGAGCTGTTTTTT
cdr3_aa: CASSLSAGELFF
j_call: TRBJ2-2
v_call: TRBV7-9
clone_size: .
d_call: .

cdr3_nt: TGTGCCAGCAGCCCCCCCAAGGCTGGGGGCGGAGAGACCCAGTACTTC
cdr3_aa: CASSPPKAGGGETQYF
j_call: TRBJ2-5
v_call: TRBV2
clone_size: .
d_call: .

cdr3_nt: TGTGCCAGCAGTTTATTCCGGGACAGGGGGTTAGCTTTCTTT
cdr3_aa: CASSLFRDRGLAFF
j_call: TRBJ1-1
v_call: TRBV28
clone_size: .
d_call: TRBD1

cdr3_nt: TGTGCCAGCTCCCGGGGAAGCCAGGACACTGAAGCTTTCTTT
cdr3_aa: CASSRGSQDTEAFF
j_call: TRBJ1-1
v_call: TRBV18
clone_size: .
d_call: .

cdr3_nt: TGTGCCAGCAGCCTCCGACTAGCGGGACCCTACGAGCAGTACTTC
cdr3_aa: CASSLRLAGPYEQYF
j_call: TRBJ2-7
v_call: TRBV7-3
clone_size: .
d_call: TRBD2

cdr3_nt: TGTGCCAGCAGCTCCCGACTAGCGGGGAATGAGCAGTTCTTC
cdr3_aa: CASSSRLAGNEQFF
j_call: TRBJ2-1
v_call: TRBV9
clone_size: once
d_call: TRBD2

cdr3_nt: TGTGCCTCGGCAGGGGGTTCTGGAAACACCATATATTTT
cdr3_aa: CASAGGSGNTIYF
j_call: TRBJ1-3
v_call: TRBV30
clone_size: .
d_call: TRBD1

cdr3_nt: TGTGCCAGCAGCACGTCTGGTCCGGACAGGGAAACCGGAGGCTACACCTTC
cdr3_aa: CASSTSGPDRETGGYTF
j_call: TRBJ1-2
v_call: TRBV7-9
clone_size: few
d_call: TRBD1

cdr3_nt: TGCAGCGTAGGGACTCTGGTTTATGGCTACACCTTC
cdr3_aa: CSVGTLVYGYTF
j_call: TRBJ1-2
v_call: TRBV29-1
clone_size: .
d_call: .

cdr3_nt: TGCAGCGTTGACCCGGGACAGGGGAACACTGAAGCTTTCTTT
cdr3_aa: CSVDPGQGNTEAFF
j_call: TRBJ1-1
v_call: TRBV29-1
clone_size: .
d_call: TRBD1

cdr3_nt: TGTGCCAGCAGCCAAGATGGGACAGGGGGCCACACCATATATTTT
cdr3_aa: CASSQDGTGGHTIYF
j_call: TRBJ1-3
v_call: TRBV3-1/TRBV3-2
clone_size: .
d_call: TRBD1

cdr3_nt: TGTGCCAGTAAACCCGACAGGGGGCGGCAGCCCCAGCATTTT
cdr3_aa: CASKPDRGRQPQHF
j_call: TRBJ1-5
v_call: TRBV19
clone_size: .
d_call: TRBD1

cdr3_nt: TGTGCCAGCAGCTTAGGCCCGTCGCCAGACACCGGGGAGCTGTTTTTT
cdr3_aa: CASSLGPSPDTGELFF
j_call: TRBJ2-2
v_call: TRBV7-3
clone_size: .
d_call: .

cdr3_nt: TGTGCCAGCAGCCTGCCGGTCGGCGGGATCCCCGGGGAGCTGTTTTTT
cdr3_aa: CASSLPVGGIPGELFF
j_call: TRBJ2-2
v_call: TRBV5-6
clone_size: .
d_call: .

cdr3_nt: TGCGCCAGCAGCTTTACGGATGAGCAGTTCTTC
cdr3_aa: CASSFTDEQFF
j_call: TRBJ2-1
v_call: TRBV5-1
clone_size: .
d_call: .

cdr3_nt: TGTGCCAGCTCACCACCATCGGACAGATACAATGAGCAGTTCTTC
cdr3_aa: CASSPPSDRYNEQFF
j_call: TRBJ2-1
v_call: TRBV18
clone_size: .
d_call: .

cdr3_nt: TGTGCCAGCAGCGTAGGTTCGGGAGGCCCCTCCACAGATACGCAGTATTTT
cdr3_aa: CASSVGSGGPSTDTQYF
j_call: TRBJ2-3
v_call: TRBV9
clone_size: .
d_call: TRBD2

cdr3_nt: TGTGCCATCACCGGGACTCTCGGATACGAGCAGTACTTC
cdr3_aa: CAITGTLGYEQYF
j_call: TRBJ2-7
v_call: TRBV10-3
clone_size: few
d_call: .

cdr3_nt: TGTGCCAGCAGTGCCCGGGACAGGGGAAACATTCAGTACTTC
cdr3_aa: CASSARDRGNIQYF
j_call: TRBJ2-4
v_call: TRBV25-1
clone_size: .
d_call: TRBD1

cdr3_nt: TGTGCCAGCAGCGTAGCGCCGGACTACTCCAATGAGCAGTTCTTC
cdr3_aa: CASSVAPDYSNEQFF
j_call: TRBJ2-1
v_call: TRBV9
clone_size: .
d_call: .

cdr3_nt: TGCAGCGAGACGGGACAGATGAACACTGAAGCTTTCTTT
cdr3_aa: CSETGQMNTEAFF
j_call: TRBJ1-1
v_call: TRBV29-1
clone_size: .
d_call: TRBD1

cdr3_nt: TGTGCCAGCAGTTTATCCAGCTACGAGCAGTACTTC
cdr3_aa: CASSLSSYEQYF
j_call: TRBJ2-7
v_call: TRBV28
clone_size: .
d_call: .

cdr3_nt: TGCGCCAGCAGCTTATCCGGGACAGGAAAGAACACTGAAGCTTTCTTT
cdr3_aa: CASSLSGTGKNTEAFF
j_call: TRBJ1-1
v_call: TRBV5-1
clone_size: .
d_call: TRBD1

cdr3_nt: TGCAGTGGAGGGACAGCGAACACCGGGGAGCTGTTTTTT
cdr3_aa: CSGGTANTGELFF
j_call: TRBJ2-2
v_call: TRBV29-1
clone_size: .
d_call: .

cdr3_nt: TGTGCCAGCAGTTTTTTGGCGGGAGTCTCCTCCGAGCAGTACTTC
cdr3_aa: CASSFLAGVSSEQYF
j_call: TRBJ2-7
v_call: TRBV28
clone_size: few
d_call: TRBD2

cdr3_nt: TGTGCCAGCAGCTTGGCGCGCCTAGCGGGAGTAGGGACAGATACGCAGTATTTT
cdr3_aa: CASSLARLAGVGTDTQYF
j_call: TRBJ2-3
v_call: TRBV5-5
clone_size: .
d_call: TRBD2

cdr3_nt: TGTGCCAGCAGCTTAAACGGGGGTCAGCCCCAGCATTTT
cdr3_aa: CASSLNGGQPQHF
j_call: TRBJ1-5
v_call: TRBV11-1
clone_size: once
d_call: .

cdr3_nt: TGTGCCAGCAGCTTAGGCGGGGACTATGGCTACACCTTC
cdr3_aa: CASSLGGDYGYTF
j_call: TRBJ1-2
v_call: TRBV7-2
clone_size: .
d_call: .

cdr3_nt: TGTGCCAGTAGCCCAAGAAGGGGGTTTGTCTATGGCTACACCTTC
cdr3_aa: CASSPRRGFVYGYTF
j_call: TRBJ1-2
v_call: TRBV19
clone_size: .
d_call: .

cdr3_nt: TGTGCCAGCAGTTTAGACAGGGAAAATTCACCCCTCCACTTT
cdr3_aa: CASSLDRENSPLHF
j_call: TRBJ1-6
v_call: TRBV28
clone_size: .
d_call: TRBD1

cdr3_nt: TGTGCCTGGAACGGACAGGGCGGCACTGAAGCTTTCTTT
cdr3_aa: CAWNGQGGTEAFF
j_call: TRBJ1-1
v_call: TRBV30
clone_size: .
d_call: TRBD1

cdr3_nt: TGTGCCAGCAGCTTTGGCGGCTCTGGAAACACCATATATTTT
cdr3_aa: CASSFGGSGNTIYF
j_call: TRBJ1-3
v_call: TRBV11-2
clone_size: .
d_call: .

cdr3_nt: TGTGCCAGCACCCCTGTAGCGGGAGGGCCAGATACGCAGTATTTT
cdr3_aa: CASTPVAGGPDTQYF
j_call: TRBJ2-3
v_call: TRBV7-2
clone_size: once
d_call: TRBD2

cdr3_nt: TGTGCCAGCTCACCAACAGGGGGCACTGAAGCTTTCTTT
cdr3_aa: CASSPTGGTEAFF
j_call: TRBJ1-1
v_call: TRBV18
clone_size: .
d_call: TRBD1

cdr3_nt: TGCGCCAGCAGTCATCTTCGGGACAGGGAGCGCAATCAGCCCCAGCATTTT
cdr3_aa: CASSHLRDRERNQPQHF
j_call: TRBJ1-5
v_call: TRBV23-1
clone_size: .
d_call: TRBD1

cdr3_nt: TGTGCCAGCAGAGGGACAGCGCGCACAGATACGCAGTATTTT
cdr3_aa: CASRGTARTDTQYF
j_call: TRBJ2-3
v_call: TRBV28
clone_size: .
d_call: TRBD1

cdr3_nt: TGTGCCAGCTCATCGGGTTCCGACACTGAAGCTTTCTTT
cdr3_aa: CASSSGSDTEAFF
j_call: TRBJ1-1
v_call: TRBV18
clone_size: few
d_call: .

cdr3_nt: TGTGCCCCCAGCGAGAATACTTACACCGGGGAGCTGTTTTTT
cdr3_aa: CAPSENTYTGELFF
j_call: TRBJ2-2
v_call: TRBV7-9
clone_size: .
d_call: .

cdr3_nt: TGTGCCAGCAGCCATCAGGACAGGGCGCCTTTTGAGCAGTACTTC
cdr3_aa: CASSHQDRAPFEQYF
j_call: TRBJ2-7
v_call: TRBV3-1/TRBV3-2
clone_size: once
d_call: TRBD1

cdr3_nt: TGTGCCAGTCACCCCCAGGGGTTGGGGTCCTACAATGAGCAGTTCTTC
cdr3_aa: CASHPQGLGSYNEQFF
j_call: TRBJ2-1
v_call: TRBV28
clone_size: .
d_call: .

cdr3_nt: TGTGCCTGGAGGGAAAGCTTCCCAAGGGACAGGGGTGCCCACGAGCAGTACTTC
cdr3_aa: CAWRESFPRDRGAHEQYF
j_call: TRBJ2-7
v_call: TRBV30
clone_size: .
d_call: TRBD1

cdr3_nt: TGTGCCAGCAGAATCGGGACAGGCAAATCCTACGAGCAGTACTTC
cdr3_aa: CASRIGTGKSYEQYF
j_call: TRBJ2-7
v_call: TRBV2
clone_size: .
d_call: TRBD1

cdr3_nt: TGTGCCAGCAGACAGGGATCGGAGACCCAGTACTTC
cdr3_aa: CASRQGSETQYF
j_call: TRBJ2-5
v_call: TRBV25-1
clone_size: .
d_call: .

cdr3_nt: TGTGCCGGGAACAGGGTTAACTATGGCTACACCTTC
cdr3_aa: CAGNRVNYGYTF
j_call: TRBJ1-2
v_call: TRBV30
clone_size: .
d_call: .

cdr3_nt: TGTGCCAGCAGTTATGGGGGGACCTACGAGCAGTACTTC
cdr3_aa: CASSYGGTYEQYF
j_call: TRBJ2-7
v_call: TRBV6-2/TRBV6-3
clone_size: .
d_call: .

cdr3_nt: TGTGCCATCAGCCAGAACGGGGGTGACACCGGGGAGCTGTTTTTT
cdr3_aa: CAISQNGGDTGELFF
j_call: TRBJ2-2
v_call: TRBV10-3
clone_size: .
d_call: .

cdr3_nt: TGTGCCAGCAGGCGGCTCTCTAACTATGGCTACACCTTC
cdr3_aa: CASRRLSNYGYTF
j_call: TRBJ1-2
v_call: TRBV2
clone_size: .
d_call: .